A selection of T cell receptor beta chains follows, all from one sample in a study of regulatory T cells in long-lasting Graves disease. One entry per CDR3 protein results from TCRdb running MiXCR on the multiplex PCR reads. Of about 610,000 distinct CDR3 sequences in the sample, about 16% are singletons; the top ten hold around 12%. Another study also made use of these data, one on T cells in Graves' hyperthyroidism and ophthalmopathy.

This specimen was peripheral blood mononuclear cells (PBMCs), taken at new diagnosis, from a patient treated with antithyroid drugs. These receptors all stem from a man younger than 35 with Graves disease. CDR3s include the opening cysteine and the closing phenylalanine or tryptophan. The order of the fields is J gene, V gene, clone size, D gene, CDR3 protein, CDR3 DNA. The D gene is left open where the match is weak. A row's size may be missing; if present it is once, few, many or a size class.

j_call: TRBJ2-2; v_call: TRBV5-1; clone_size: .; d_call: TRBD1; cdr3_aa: CASSLMGQATGELFF; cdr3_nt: TGCGCCAGCAGCTTGATGGGACAGGCCACCGGGGAGCTGTTTTTT
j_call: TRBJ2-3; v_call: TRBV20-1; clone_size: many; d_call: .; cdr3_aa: CSATDGRQYTDTQYF; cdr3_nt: TGCAGTGCTACGGACGGTCGTCAATACACAGATACGCAGTATTTT
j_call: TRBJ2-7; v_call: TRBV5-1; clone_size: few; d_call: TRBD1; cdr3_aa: CASSRTGFSYEQYF; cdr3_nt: TGCGCCAGCAGCCGGACAGGGTTTAGCTACGAGCAGTACTTC
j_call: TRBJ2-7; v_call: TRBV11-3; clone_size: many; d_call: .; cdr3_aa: CASSGYSGHSYEQYF; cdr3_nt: TGTGCCAGCAGCGGATATTCGGGACACTCCTACGAGCAGTACTTC
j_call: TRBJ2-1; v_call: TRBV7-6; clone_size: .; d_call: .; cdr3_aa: CASSRDSSLYNEQLF; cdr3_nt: TGTGCCAGCAGCCGGGACTCTTCCTTATACAATGAGCAGCTCTTC
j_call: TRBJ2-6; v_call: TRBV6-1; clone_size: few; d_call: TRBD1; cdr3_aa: CASNDPRGTGTTGANVLTF; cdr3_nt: TGTGCCAGCAACGATCCCCGGGGGACAGGGACTACGGGGGCCAACGTCCTGACTTTC
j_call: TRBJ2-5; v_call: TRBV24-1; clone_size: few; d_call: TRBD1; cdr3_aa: CATSDWTGGQETQYF; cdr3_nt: TGTGCCACCAGTGATTGGACAGGGGGACAAGAGACCCAGTACTTC
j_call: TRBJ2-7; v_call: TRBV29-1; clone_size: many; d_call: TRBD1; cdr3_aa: CSVAGQAYEQYF; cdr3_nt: TGCAGCGTGGCAGGACAGGCCTACGAGCAGTACTTC
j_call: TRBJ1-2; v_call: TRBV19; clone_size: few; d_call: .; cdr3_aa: CASSREPDRSYGYTF; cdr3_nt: TGTGCCAGTAGTAGGGAACCTGACAGGAGCTATGGCTACACCTTC
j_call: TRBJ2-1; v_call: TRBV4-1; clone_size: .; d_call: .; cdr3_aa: CASSQDATSYNEQFF; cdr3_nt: TGCGCCAGCAGCCAAGATGCTACCTCCTACAATGAGCAGTTCTTC
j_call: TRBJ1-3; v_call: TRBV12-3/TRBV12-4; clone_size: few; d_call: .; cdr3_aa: CASSRRTEGTIYF; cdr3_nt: TGTGCCAGCAGCCGACGGACAGAGGGCACCATATATTTT
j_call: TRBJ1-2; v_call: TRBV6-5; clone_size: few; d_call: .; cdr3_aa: CASSYRKTANYGYTF; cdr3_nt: TGTGCCAGCAGTTACAGAAAGACAGCTAACTATGGCTACACCTTC
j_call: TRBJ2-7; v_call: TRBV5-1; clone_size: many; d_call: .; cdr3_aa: CASSLSSYEGSRYEQYF; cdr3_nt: TGCGCCAGCAGCTTGAGTTCATACGAGGGGTCTCGCTACGAGCAGTACTTC
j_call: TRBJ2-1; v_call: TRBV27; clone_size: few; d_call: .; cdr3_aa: CASSHQSDEQFF; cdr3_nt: TGTGCCAGCAGTCATCAATCCGATGAGCAGTTCTTC
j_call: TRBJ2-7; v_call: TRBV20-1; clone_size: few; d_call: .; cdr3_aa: CSARVTDYEQYF; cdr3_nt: TGCAGTGCTAGAGTGACGGATTACGAGCAGTACTTC
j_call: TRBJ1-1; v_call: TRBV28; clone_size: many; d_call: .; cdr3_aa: CANPRENTEAFF; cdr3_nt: TGTGCCAATCCAAGAGAGAACACTGAAGCTTTCTTT
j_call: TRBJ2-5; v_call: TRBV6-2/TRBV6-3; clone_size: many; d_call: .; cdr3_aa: CASSVRLRETQYF; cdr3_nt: TGTGCCAGCAGTGTCCGTCTCCGAGAGACCCAGTACTTC
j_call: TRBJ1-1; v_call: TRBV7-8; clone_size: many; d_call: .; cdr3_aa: CASSNGWYGDTEAFF; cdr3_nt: TGTGCCAGCAGCAACGGGTGGTATGGCGACACTGAAGCTTTCTTT
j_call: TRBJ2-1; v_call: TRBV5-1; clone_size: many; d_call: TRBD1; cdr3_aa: CASSLFSGGGNEQFF; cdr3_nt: TGCGCCAGCAGCTTGTTTTCAGGGGGCGGAAATGAGCAGTTCTTC
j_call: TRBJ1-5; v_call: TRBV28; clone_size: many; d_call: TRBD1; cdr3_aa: CASSSTRQGYDHQPQHF; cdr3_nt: TGTGCCAGCAGTTCCACTCGACAGGGCTACGATCATCAGCCCCAGCATTTT
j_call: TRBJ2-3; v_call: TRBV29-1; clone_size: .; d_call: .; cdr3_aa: CSAEGADTQYF; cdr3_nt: TGCAGCGCTGAAGGGGCTGATACGCAGTATTTT
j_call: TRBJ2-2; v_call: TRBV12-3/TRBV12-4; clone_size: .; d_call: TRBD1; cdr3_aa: CASSWKRTGRTGELFF; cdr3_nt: TGTGCCAGCAGTTGGAAGCGGACAGGGAGGACCGGGGAGCTGTTTTTT
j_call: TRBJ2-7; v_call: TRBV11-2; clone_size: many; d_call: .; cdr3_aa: CASSLSASGYEQYF; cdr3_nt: TGTGCCAGCAGCTTATCGGCTAGTGGGTACGAGCAGTACTTC
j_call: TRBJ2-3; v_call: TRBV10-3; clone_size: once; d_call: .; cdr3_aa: CAISESADTQYF; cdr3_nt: TGTGCCATCAGTGAGTCAGCAGATACGCAGTATTTT
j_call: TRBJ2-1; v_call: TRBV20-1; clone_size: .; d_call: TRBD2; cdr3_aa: CSARVRGRTYNEQFF; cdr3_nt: TGCAGTGCTAGAGTACGCGGGAGGACCTACAATGAGCAGTTCTTC
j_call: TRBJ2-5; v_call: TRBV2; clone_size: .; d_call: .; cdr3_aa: CASKTAAYQETQYF; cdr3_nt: TGTGCCAGCAAGACAGCGGCGTACCAAGAGACCCAGTACTTC